Below, 11 T cell receptor beta chains from the same sample are listed, as sequenced in a study of T cells in Graves' hyperthyroidism and ophthalmopathy. From RNA transcripts, TCR beta CDR3 regions were amplified. TCR CDR3 regions were first amplified by RT-PCR with HTBI primers. TCRdb ran MiXCR on the multiplex PCR reads and lists one entry per CDR3 protein. The table lists some 300,000 distinct CDR3 sequences, approximately 14% of them singletons. Sequenced input: blood. These receptor sequences come from a woman between 35 and 50 years old with Graves' hyperthyroidism.

The sample holds many counts of this clonotype. The rearrangement links TRBV3-1 to TRBJ2-7; D possibly uses TRBD1 or TRBD2 (7 bases each). Germline V gives CDR1 LGHDT, CDR2 YNNKEL (reference sequence). Trimming shortened V by 1 base and J by 6 bases, and 16 bases separated the two germline ends. This CDR3 region has 15 residues. The CDR3 spells CASSQATGRGGEQYF. CDR3 coding DNA: TGTGCCAGCAGCCAAGCGACCGGCAGGGGGGGCGAGCAGTACTTC.

For this clonotype: The germline gene is not matched at one end of the junction; a read error may be the cause. The chain joins TRBV7-3 to TRBJ1-3; no reliable D call. The CDR3 length is 18 residues. CDR1 is SGHTA and CDR2 is FQGTGA in the germline V gene. The CDR3 coding sequence is TGTGCCAGCAGCTCCCCCCTTGGATATGGAAATTCTGAAAACACCATATATTTT. Its translation: CASSSPLGYGNSENTIYF.

This clonotype was picked up many times. The chain carries TRBV2 and TRBJ1-2; D remains unclear. There are 12 residues in the CDR3. The V gene lost 10 bases and the J gene lost 4 bases, with 13 bases spanning the gap. CDR1 and CDR2 (germline): SNHLY, FYNNEI. The CDR3 sequence: CAIFSMFYGYTF. CDR3 coding DNA: TGTGCCATATTCTCGATGTTCTATGGCTACACCTTC.

This clonotype was recorded many times. The V and J genes are TRBV5-1 and TRBJ1-2; tentative D call: TRBD1 (5 bases). The CDR3 loop spans 13 amino acids. The V gene's germline CDR1 is SGHRS and CDR2 YFSETQ. Trimming stripped 1 base from V and 3 bases from J, with 7 bases between. The chain's CDR3 is CASSLQGYYGYTF. CDR3 bases: TGCGCCAGCAGCTTGCAGGGTTACTATGGCTACACCTTC.

This clonotype appeared many times. As DNA, the CDR3 is TGCGGCCGGGACCTAGTTAGGAATGAGCAGTTCTTC. Its translation is CGRDLVRNEQFF. The V call is TRBV20-1, the J call TRBJ2-1, with D possibly being TRBD1 or TRBD2 (5 bases each). This CDR3 contains 12 residues. CDR1 is DFQATT, CDR2 SNEGSKA, per germline (reference sequence).

This clonotype was counted at least ten times. This rearrangement joins TRBV27 to TRBJ1-6, with a weak D call TRBD1 (5 bases). Germline V lookup: CDR1 MNHEY, CDR2 SMNVEV (reference sequence). The length of the CDR3 is 14 residues. The V end lost 2 bases, the J end lost 10 bases, and 12 bases lay between the germline ends. This chain's CDR3 is CASSLGQGPSPLHF. CDR3 DNA: TGTGCCAGCAGTTTAGGGCAGGGACCCTCACCCCTCCACTTT.

This clonotype was picked up many times. The chain carries TRBV10-3 and TRBJ2-1; the D gene is possibly TRBD1 (6 bases). CDR3 length equals 13 residues. Trimming took off 6 bases at V and 3 bases at J, with 9 bases between the two ends. Per the germline V gene, CDR1 is ENHRY and CDR2 is SYGVKD. CDR3 DNA: TGTGCCATCAGCCCGGACAGCTACAATGAGCAGTTCTTC. Translating gives CAISPDSYNEQFF.

This clonotype showed up many times. The gene calls are TRBV6-1 and TRBJ1-5; D may be TRBD1 (6 bases). Germline V lookup: CDR1 MNHNS, CDR2 SASEGT. The CDR3 length is 13 residues. The V end lost 6 bases, the J end lost 3 bases, and 9 bases lay between the germline ends. The CDR3 is CASRPGANQPQHF. The CDR3 nucleotides are TGTGCCAGCAGGCCAGGGGCCAATCAGCCCCAGCATTTT.

This clonotype has more than one count but fewer than ten. This chain links TRBV7-9 with TRBJ1-6; D remains unclear. CDR1 is SEHNR and CDR2 is FQNEAQ in the germline V gene (reference sequence). V was clipped by 5 bases and J by 7 bases, with 15 bases between them. The CDR3 covers 15 residues. CDR3 residues: CASSLPGGLNSPLHF. The CDR3 region has the DNA TGTGCCAGCAGCCTCCCCGGCGGACTAAATTCACCCCTCCACTTT.

This clonotype was counted ten times or more. This chain connects TRBV2 to TRBJ1-2; the D gene is possibly TRBD1 (6 bases). Germline values: CDR1 SNHLY, CDR2 FYNNEI. CDR3 size: 13 residues. The ends were cut back, 6 bases at V and 6 bases at J, with 14 bases in the middle. In nucleotides, the CDR3 is TGTGCCAGCAGCCTACAGGGATTCGATGGCTACACCTTC. This encodes CASSLQGFDGYTF.

The sample holds many counts of this clonotype. The chain joins TRBV20-1 to TRBJ1-1, with D perhaps TRBD1 (5 bases). Trimming shortened V by 4 bases and J by 0 bases, and 18 bases separated the two germline ends. From germline, CDR1 is DFQATT and CDR2 SNEGSKA (reference sequence). The CDR3 sequence is 16 residues long. The CDR3 spells CSANRLGHPLNTEAFF. The DNA for the CDR3 is TGCAGTGCTAACCGACTCGGACATCCCCTGAACACTGAAGCTTTCTTT.